What follows describes a single T cell receptor (beta chain). Its antigen remains unidentified. This record belongs to a study of post-analysis software for immune sequencing data. Across the whole study: The patients showed relapsing-remitting, secondary progressive and progressive-relapsing multiple sclerosis courses. Regarding the study as a whole: Normalized Chao1 diversity was significantly reduced in patients versus controls. The authors found that F measure strongly co-clustered same-batch samples. In patients, roughly 5 TRBV segments were more frequent than in controls, with TRBV5-6, TRBV5-1 and TRBV20-1 among them.

Unique molecular identifiers featured in each of the TCR beta cDNA libraries. In TCRdb, the PCR reads were re-called with MiXCR into one record per CDR3 protein. Here the sample spans fewer than 850,000 distinct CDR3 sequences, under 60% being singletons. Germline lookup yields CDR1 SGHRS and CDR2 YFSETQ. V lost 7 bases and J 5 bases, leaving 15 bases between the germline ends. This CDR3 is 13 amino acids long. This chain connects TRBV5-1 to TRBJ2-5, with unresolved D. This sequence originates from a girl aged 5-17 years with multiple sclerosis. The sequencing input was blood. The CDR3: CASGVSEWETQYF. Here the CDR3 DNA reads TGCGCCAGCGGGGTTTCAGAGTGGGAGACCCAGTACTTC.